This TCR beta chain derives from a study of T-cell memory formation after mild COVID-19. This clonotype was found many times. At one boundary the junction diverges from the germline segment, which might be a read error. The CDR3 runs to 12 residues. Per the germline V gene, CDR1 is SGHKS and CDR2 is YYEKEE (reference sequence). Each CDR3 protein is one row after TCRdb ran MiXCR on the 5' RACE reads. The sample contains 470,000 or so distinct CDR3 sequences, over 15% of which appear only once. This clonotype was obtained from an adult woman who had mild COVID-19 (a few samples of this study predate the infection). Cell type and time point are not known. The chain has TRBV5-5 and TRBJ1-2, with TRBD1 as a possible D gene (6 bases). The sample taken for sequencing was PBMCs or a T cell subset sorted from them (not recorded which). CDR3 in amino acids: CASSHLQGPLAF. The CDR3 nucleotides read TGTGCCAGCAGCCATCTACAGGGCCCGCTCGCCTTC.